Sequencing of this T cell receptor beta chain was carried out in a study of T cell clones after liver transplantation. As for this clone: Its antigen is currently unknown.

Measured with immunoSEQ multiplex PCR; TCRdb has only the in-frame clones, and not every one. The profile covers 80,000 or so clones, with roughly 80% appearing a single time and 0.45% to 0.55% taken by the ten largest. Study conclusions and caveats: Post-transplant time points were not standardized, so conclusions are preliminary.

CDR3 length equals 16 residues. Between the trimmed V and J ends, which lost 4 bases and 6 bases, there was a span of 23 bases. Germline V CDR1 and CDR2: GTSNPN, SVGIG (reference sequence). The TCR comes from a human patient who received a liver transplant. Some T cells may have originated in the graft donor. Specimen: CD4+ T cells from blood, collected around 45 months after liver transplant. The chain uses TRBV30 and TRBJ2-3; either TRBD1 or TRBD2 may supply D (5 bases each). The CDR3 is CAWTKGTGTIEDTQYF. CDR3 nucleotide sequence: TGTGCCTGGACTAAGGGGACCGGCACGATAGAGGATACGCAGTATTTT.